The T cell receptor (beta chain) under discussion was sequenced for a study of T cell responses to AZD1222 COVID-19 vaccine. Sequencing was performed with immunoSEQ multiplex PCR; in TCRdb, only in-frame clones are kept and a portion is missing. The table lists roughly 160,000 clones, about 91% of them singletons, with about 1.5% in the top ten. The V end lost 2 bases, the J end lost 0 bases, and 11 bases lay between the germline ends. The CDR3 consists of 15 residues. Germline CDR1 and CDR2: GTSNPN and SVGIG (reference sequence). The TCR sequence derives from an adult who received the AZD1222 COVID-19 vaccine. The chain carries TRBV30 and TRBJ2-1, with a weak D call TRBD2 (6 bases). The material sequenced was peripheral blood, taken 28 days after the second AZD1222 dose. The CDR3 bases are TGTGCCTGGAGTAGGATGGGGGGCTCCTACAATGAGCAGTTCTTC. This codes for CAWSRMGGSYNEQFF.